This T cell receptor beta chain originates from a study of graft-versus-host responses after intestinal transplantation. For the study at large: All recipients got anti-thymocyte globulin induction, then tacrolimus and steroids for about 3 years. General observations from the study: The presence of high graft-versus-host to host-versus-graft clonal ratios in allografts characterized patients with graft-donor T cell macrochimerism.

Regarding this clone: Its cognate antigen is unknown.

The CDR3 loop spans 16 amino acids. V was shortened by 2 bases and J by 10 bases, with 18 bases between the two germline ends. Germline V gives CDR1 KGHSH, CDR2 LQKENI. Clones were read by immunoSEQ multiplex PCR, and TCRdb kept only the in-frame ones, dropping some. The table has 75,000 to 100,000 clones, roughly 89% seen once. The sequenced sample was unstimulated CD4+ T cells sorted from spleen or lymph node cells, obtained before transplant. This TCR was sampled from a human donor who was the organ donor for an intestinal transplant. The chain uses TRBV18 and TRBJ1-6; D remains unclear. CDR3 sequence reads: CASSPSGATVGSPLHF. The CDR3, as DNA: TGTGCCAGCTCACCATCGGGAGCGACGGTGGGATCACCCCTCCACTTT.